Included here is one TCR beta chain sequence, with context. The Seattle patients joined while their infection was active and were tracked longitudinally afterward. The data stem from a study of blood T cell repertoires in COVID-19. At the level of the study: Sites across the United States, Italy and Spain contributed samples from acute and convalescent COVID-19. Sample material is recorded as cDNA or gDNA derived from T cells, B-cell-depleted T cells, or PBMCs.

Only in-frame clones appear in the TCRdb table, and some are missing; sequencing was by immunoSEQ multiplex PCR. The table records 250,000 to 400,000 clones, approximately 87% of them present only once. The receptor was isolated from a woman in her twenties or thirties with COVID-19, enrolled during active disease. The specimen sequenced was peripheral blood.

The CDR3 reads CASSGFRDRGNSPLHF. Here the CDR3 DNA reads TGTGCCAGCAGTGGATTCCGGGACAGAGGGAATTCACCCCTCCACTTT. This sequence joins TRBV27 and TRBJ1-6, with TRBD1 identical over 7 bases. The germline V gene encodes CDR1 MNHEY and CDR2 SMNVEV (reference sequence). This CDR3 spans 16 amino acids. V was clipped by 5 bases and J by 7 bases; unmatched bases: 11.